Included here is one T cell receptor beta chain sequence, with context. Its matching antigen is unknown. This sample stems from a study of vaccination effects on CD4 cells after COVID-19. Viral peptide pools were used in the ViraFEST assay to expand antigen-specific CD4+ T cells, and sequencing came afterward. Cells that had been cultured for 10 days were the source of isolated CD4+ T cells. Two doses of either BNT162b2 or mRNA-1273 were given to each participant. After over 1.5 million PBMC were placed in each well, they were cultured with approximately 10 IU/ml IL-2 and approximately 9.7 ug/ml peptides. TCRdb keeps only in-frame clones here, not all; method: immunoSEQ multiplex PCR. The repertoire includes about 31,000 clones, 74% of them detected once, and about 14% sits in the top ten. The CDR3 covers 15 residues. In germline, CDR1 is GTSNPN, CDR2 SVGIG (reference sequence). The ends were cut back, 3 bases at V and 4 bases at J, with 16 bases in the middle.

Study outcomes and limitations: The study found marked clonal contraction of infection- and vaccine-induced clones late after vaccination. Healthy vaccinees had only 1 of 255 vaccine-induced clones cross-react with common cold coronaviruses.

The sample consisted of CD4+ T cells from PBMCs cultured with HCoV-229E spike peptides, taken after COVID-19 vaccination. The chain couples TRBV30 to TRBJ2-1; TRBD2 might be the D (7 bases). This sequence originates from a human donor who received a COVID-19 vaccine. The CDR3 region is CAWRMRGGEYNEQFF. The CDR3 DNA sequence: TGTGCCTGGAGAATGAGGGGGGGGGAATACAATGAGCAGTTCTTC.